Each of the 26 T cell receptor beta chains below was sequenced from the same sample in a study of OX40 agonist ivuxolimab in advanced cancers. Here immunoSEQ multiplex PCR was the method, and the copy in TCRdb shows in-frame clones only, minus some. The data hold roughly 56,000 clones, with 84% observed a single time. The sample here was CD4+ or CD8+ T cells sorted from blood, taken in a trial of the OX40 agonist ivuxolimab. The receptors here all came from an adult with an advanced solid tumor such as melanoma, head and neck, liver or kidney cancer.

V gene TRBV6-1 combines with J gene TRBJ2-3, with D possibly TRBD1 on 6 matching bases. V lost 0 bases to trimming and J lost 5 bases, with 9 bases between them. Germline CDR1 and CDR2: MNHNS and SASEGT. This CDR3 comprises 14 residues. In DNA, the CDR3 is TGTGCCAGCAGTGAAGCGCTAGGGGGAGATACGCAGTATTTT. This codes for CASSEALGGDTQYF.

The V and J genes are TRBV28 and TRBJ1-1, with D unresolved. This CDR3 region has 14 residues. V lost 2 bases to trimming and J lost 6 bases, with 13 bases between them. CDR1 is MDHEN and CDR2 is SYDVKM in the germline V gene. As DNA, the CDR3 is TGTGCCAGCAGTTTAAGTTCGGGTACGGCTGAAGCTTTCTTT. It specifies CASSLSSGTAEAFF.

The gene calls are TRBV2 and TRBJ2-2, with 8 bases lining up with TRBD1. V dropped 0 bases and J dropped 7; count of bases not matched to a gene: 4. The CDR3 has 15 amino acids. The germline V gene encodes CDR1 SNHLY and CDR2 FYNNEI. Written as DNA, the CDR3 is TGTGCCAGCAGTGAAGCGACAGGGGTCGGCGGGGAGCTGTTTTTT. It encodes CASSEATGVGGELFF.

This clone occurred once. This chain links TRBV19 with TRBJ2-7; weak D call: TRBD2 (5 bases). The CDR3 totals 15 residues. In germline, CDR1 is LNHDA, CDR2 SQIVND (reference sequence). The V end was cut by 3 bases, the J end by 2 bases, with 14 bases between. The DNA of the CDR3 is TGTGCCAGTAGTATTTGGAAGGCCGGGACCTACGAGCAGTACTTC. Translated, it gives CASSIWKAGTYEQYF.

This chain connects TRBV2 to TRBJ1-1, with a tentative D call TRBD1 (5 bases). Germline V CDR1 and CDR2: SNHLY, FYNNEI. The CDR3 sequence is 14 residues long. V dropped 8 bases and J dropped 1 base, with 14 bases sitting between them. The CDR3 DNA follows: TGTGCCAGCCGAGTGAGGGGCCAGAACACTGAAGCTTTCTTT. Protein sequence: CASRVRGQNTEAFF.

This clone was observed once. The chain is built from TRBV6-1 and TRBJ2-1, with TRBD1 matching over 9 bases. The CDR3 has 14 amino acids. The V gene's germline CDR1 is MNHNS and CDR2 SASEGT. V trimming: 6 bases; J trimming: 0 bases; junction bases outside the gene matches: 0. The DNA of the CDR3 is TGTGCCAGCAGGACAGGGGGCTCCTACAATGAGCAGTTCTTC. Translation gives CASRTGGSYNEQFF.

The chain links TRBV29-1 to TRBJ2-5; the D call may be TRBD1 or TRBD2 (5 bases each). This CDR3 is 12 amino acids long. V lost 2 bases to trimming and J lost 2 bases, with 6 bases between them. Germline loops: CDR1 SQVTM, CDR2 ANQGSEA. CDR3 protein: CSVEWGQETQYF. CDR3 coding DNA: TGCAGCGTTGAATGGGGGCAAGAGACCCAGTACTTC. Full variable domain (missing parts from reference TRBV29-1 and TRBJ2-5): SAVISQKPSRDICQRGTSLTIQCQVDSQVTMMFWYRQQPGQSLTLIATANQGSEATYESGFVIDKFPISRPNLTFSTLTVSNMSPEDSSIYLCSVEWGQETQYFGPGTRLLVL.

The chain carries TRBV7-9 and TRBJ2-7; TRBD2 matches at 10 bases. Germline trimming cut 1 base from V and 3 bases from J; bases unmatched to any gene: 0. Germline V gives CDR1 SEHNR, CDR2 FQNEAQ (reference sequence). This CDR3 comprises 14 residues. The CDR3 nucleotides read TGTGCCAGCAGCTTAGGACTAGCGGGCTACGAGCAGTACTTC. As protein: CASSLGLAGYEQYF.

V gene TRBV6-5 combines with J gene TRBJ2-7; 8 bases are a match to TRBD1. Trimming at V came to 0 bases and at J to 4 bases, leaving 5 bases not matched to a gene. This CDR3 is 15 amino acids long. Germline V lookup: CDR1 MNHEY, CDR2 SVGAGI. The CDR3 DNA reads TGTGCCAGCAGTTACTCTGACAGGGGTTCGTACGAGCAGTACTTC. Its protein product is CASSYSDRGSYEQYF.

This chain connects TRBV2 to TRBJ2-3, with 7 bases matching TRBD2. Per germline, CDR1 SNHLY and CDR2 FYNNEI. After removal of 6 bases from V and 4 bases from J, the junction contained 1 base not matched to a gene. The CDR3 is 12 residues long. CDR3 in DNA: TGTGCCAGCAGGCGGGAGTCAGATACGCAGTATTTT. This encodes CASRRESDTQYF.

CDR3 nucleotide sequence: TGTGCCAGCAGCAACCGGGACAGGGGACCCTACGAGCAGTACTTC. Translated: CASSNRDRGPYEQYF. The chain employs TRBV7-9 and TRBJ2-7, with 10 bases lining up with TRBD1. This CDR3 comprises 15 residues. With 5 bases clipped from V and 2 bases from J, the junction kept 6 bases outside the gene matches. CDR1 is SEHNR and CDR2 is FQNEAQ in the germline V gene (reference sequence).

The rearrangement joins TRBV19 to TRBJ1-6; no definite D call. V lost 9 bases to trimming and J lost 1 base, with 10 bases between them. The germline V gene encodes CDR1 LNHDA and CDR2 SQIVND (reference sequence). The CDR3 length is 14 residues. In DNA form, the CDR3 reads TGTGCCAGCCATGATCCATCCTATAATTCACCCCTCCACTTT. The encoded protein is CASHDPSYNSPLHF.

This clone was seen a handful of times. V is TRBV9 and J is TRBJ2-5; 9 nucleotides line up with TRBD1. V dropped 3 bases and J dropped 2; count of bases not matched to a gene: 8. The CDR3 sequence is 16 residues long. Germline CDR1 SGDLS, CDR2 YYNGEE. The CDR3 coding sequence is TGTGCCAGCAGCGCCTTGGGACAGGGTTTACAAGAGACCCAGTACTTC. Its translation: CASSALGQGLQETQYF.

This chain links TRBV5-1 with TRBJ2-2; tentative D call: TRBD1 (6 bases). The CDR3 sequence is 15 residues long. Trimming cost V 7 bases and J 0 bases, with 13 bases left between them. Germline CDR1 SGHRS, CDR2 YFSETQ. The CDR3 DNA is TGCGCCAGCTACGACAGGACCACGAACACCGGGGAGCTGTTTTTT. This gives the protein CASYDRTTNTGELFF.

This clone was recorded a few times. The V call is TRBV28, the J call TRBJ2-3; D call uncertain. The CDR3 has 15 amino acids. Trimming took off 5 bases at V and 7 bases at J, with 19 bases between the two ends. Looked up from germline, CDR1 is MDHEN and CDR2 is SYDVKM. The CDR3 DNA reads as TGTGCCAGCAGTCCCTCCACGGCGCTAAGTTATACGCAGTATTTT. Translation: CASSPSTALSYTQYF. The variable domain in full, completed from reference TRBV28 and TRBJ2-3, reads DVKVTQSSRYLVKRTGEKVFLECVQDMDHENMFWYRQDPGLGLRLIYFSYDVKMKEKGDIPEGYSVSREKKERFSLILESASTNQTSMYLCASSPSTALSYTQYFGPGTRLTVL.

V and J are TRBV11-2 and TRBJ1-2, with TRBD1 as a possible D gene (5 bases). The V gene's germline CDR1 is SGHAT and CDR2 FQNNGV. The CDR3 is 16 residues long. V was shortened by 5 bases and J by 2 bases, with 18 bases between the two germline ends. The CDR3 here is CASSPRLGRENYGYTF. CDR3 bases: TGTGCCAGCAGCCCGCGACTGGGCAGGGAAAACTATGGCTACACCTTC.

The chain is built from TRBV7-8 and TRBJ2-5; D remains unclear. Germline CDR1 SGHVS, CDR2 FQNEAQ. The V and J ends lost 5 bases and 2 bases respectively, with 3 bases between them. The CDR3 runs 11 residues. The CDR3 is CASSVQETQYF. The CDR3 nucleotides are TGTGCCAGCAGCGTACAAGAGACCCAGTACTTC.

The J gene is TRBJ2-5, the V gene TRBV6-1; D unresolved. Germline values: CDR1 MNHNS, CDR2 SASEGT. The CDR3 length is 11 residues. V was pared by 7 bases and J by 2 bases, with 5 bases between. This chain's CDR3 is CASMGQETQYF. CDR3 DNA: TGTGCCAGCATGGGTCAAGAGACCCAGTACTTC.

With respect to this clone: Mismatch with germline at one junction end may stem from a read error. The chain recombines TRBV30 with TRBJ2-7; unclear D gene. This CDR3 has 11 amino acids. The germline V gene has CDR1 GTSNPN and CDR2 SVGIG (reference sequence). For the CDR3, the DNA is TGTGCCTGGAAGAACACGTATGAGCGGTACTTC. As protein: CAWKNTYERYF.

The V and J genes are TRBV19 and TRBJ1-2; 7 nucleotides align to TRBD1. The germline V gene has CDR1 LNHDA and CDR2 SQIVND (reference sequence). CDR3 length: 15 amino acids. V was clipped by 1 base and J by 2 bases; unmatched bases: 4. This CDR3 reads CASSIGVTGNYGYTF. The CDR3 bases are TGTGCCAGTAGTATAGGCGTGACAGGGAACTATGGCTACACCTTC.

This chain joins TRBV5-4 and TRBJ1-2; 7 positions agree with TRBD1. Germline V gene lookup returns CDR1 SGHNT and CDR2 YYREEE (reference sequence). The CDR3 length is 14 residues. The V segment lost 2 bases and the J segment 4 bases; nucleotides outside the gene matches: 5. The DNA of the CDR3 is TGTGCCAGCAGCTTAGGGGGCATTGTCTATGGCTACACCTTC. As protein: CASSLGGIVYGYTF.

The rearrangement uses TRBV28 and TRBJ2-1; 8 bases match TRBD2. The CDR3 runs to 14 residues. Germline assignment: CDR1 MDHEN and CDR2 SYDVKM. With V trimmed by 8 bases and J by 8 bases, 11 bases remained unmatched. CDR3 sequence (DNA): TGTGCCAGCGACCCGGGACTAGTAGGCTATGAGCAGTTCTTC. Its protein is CASDPGLVGYEQFF.

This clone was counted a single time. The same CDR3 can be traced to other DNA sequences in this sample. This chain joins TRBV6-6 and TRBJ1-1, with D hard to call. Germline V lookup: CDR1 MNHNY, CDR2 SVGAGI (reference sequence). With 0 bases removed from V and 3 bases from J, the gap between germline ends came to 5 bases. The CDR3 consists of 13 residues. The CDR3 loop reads CASSYSADTEAFF. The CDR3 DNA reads TGTGCCAGCAGTTACTCCGCCGACACTGAAGCTTTCTTT.

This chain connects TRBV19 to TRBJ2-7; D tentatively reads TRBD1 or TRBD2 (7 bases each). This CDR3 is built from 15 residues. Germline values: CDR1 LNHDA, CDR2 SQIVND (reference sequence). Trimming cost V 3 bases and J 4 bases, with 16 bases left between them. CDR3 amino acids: CASSIGSGGAYEQYF. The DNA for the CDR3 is TGTGCCAGTAGTATTGGTTCAGGGGGGGCTTACGAGCAGTACTTC.

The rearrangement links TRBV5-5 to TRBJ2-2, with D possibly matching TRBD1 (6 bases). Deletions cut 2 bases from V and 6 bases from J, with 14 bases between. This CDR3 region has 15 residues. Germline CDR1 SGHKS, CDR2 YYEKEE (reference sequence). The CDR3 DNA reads TGTGCCAGCAGCTTTCGTACAGGGCGGCCCGGGGAGCTGTTTTTT. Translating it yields CASSFRTGRPGELFF.

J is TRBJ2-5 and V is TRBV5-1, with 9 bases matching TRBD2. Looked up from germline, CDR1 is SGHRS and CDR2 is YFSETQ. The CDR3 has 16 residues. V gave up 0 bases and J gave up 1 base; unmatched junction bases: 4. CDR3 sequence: CASSLVLAGTQETQYF. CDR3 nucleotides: TGCGCCAGCAGCTTGGTGCTAGCGGGAACCCAAGAGACCCAGTACTTC.